This T cell receptor (beta chain) stems from a study of T-cell memory formation after mild COVID-19. Study summary: Each donor largely had its own TCR clusters.

Points from the study as a whole: A subset of responding clones appeared in pre-infection memory, suggesting cross-reactive memory joined. Day 15 to 85 contractors were CD4/CD8 balanced; later expanders leaned CD4+.

This clonotype has more than one count but fewer than ten. As yet, its antigen is unknown. TCRdb independently ran MiXCR on the 5' RACE reads; one entry per CDR3 protein. This table has 450,000 or so distinct CDR3 sequences, nearly 25% appearing once. The trim removed 4 bases at V and 7 bases at J, leaving 9 bases unmatched. The CDR3 length is 16 residues. Germline-derived CDR1 and CDR2 are MNHEY and SMNVEV (reference sequence). This sequence was found in an adult woman who had mild COVID-19 (a few samples of this study predate the infection). Cell type and time point are not known. The chain links TRBV27 to TRBJ2-1; 11 bases match TRBD2. Sequencing used PBMCs or a T cell subset sorted from them (not recorded which). This chain's CDR3 is CASSSHTSGSANEQFF. The DNA of the CDR3 is TGTGCCAGCAGTTCGCATACTAGCGGGAGTGCTAATGAGCAGTTCTTC.